The 21 T cell receptor beta chains below were found in one sample sequenced in a study of PD-1 blockade in classical Hodgkin lymphoma. Indicated time point: newly diagnosed, previously untreated cHL patient sample. Magnetic negative selection served to purify CD4+ T cells out of PBMCs that had been thawed. The protocol was immunoSEQ multiplex PCR, while the TCRdb copy is restricted to in-frame clones and leaves out a portion. Counted here are around 31,000 clones, approximately 88% occurring once; the ten biggest clones make up about 0.34%. Input material: CD4+ T cells from blood. All receptors come from a human donor with classical Hodgkin lymphoma.

This clone was seen a single time. The J gene is TRBJ1-5, the V gene TRBV7-2, with 8 bases fitting TRBD1. Trimming removed 4 bases from V and 3 bases from J; junction bases left unmatched: 5. CDR3 size: 15 residues. Germline CDR1 is SGHTA and CDR2 is FQGNSA. The CDR3 coding sequence is TGTGCCAGCAGCTCAGGACAGGGCTCCAATCAGCCCCAGCATTTT. It translates to CASSSGQGSNQPQHF.

In its sample, this clone was seen once. V is TRBV7-7 and J is TRBJ2-5, with 11 bases identical to TRBD1. The V segment lost 1 base and the J segment 5 bases; nucleotides outside the gene matches: 9. There are 17 residues in the CDR3. In germline, CDR1 is SSHAT, CDR2 FNYEAQ (reference sequence). CDR3 region: CASSLGVGTGGGETQYF. The CDR3 DNA reads TGTGCCAGCAGCTTAGGCGTTGGGACAGGGGGTGGGGAGACCCAGTACTTC.

The CDR3 sequence is CASSVTSGSETQYF. DNA for the CDR3: TGTGCCAGCAGTGTGACTAGCGGGAGTGAGACCCAGTACTTC. The chain carries TRBV2 and TRBJ2-5; 12 bases match TRBD2. J gave up 5 bases and V 4 bases, and 2 bases lay outside the gene matches. The CDR3 spans 14 residues. CDR1 is SNHLY and CDR2 is FYNNEI in the germline V gene. Supplemented by reference TRBV2 and TRBJ2-5, the full variable domain reads EPEVTQTPSHQVTQMGQEVILRCVPISNHLYFYWYRQILGQKVEFLVSFYNNEISEKSEIFDDQFSVERPDGSNFTLKIRSTKLEDSAMYFCASSVTSGSETQYFGPGTRLLVL.

The CDR3 DNA follows: TGTGCTAGTGGTTTTGAAGGGACTGAAGCTTTCTTT. This encodes CASGFEGTEAFF. V and J are TRBV12-5 and TRBJ1-1, with unresolved D. Germline V gene sequence: CDR1 LGHNT, CDR2 FRNRAP. V shed 3 bases and J shed 5 bases, with 7 bases lying between them. The CDR3 contains 12 residues.

This chain uses TRBV25-1 with TRBJ2-5; 13 nucleotides agree with TRBD2. This CDR3 is built from 17 residues. V lost 6 bases to trimming and J lost 5 bases; unmatched junction nucleotides: 12. CDR1 and CDR2 from the germline V gene are MGHDK and SYGVNS. CDR3 in amino acids: CASSAPTGLAGLETQYF. The CDR3 DNA is TGTGCCAGCAGCGCTCCCACGGGACTAGCGGGACTGGAGACCCAGTACTTC.

V is TRBV5-1 and J is TRBJ2-2, with 8 bases fitting TRBD2. The CDR3 has 15 residues. Germline V gene lookup returns CDR1 SGHRS and CDR2 YFSETQ. The ends lost 4 bases at V and 6 bases at J; junction bases unmatched: 8. As DNA, the CDR3 is TGCGCCAGCAGCCTGGGTCGAGCGGGAGCCGGGGAGCTGTTTTTT. Residues: CASSLGRAGAGELFF.

The chain recombines TRBV10-1 with TRBJ2-1; D uncertain. Trimming removed 4 bases at V and 8 bases at J, with 9 bases between. CDR3 length: 12 amino acids. Germline V gene sequence: CDR1 WNHNN, CDR2 SYGVQD (reference sequence). In nucleotides, the CDR3 is TGCGCCAGCAGTGTGGTGGATTATGAGCAGTTCTTC. Translating gives CASSVVDYEQFF.

V usage is TRBV28 and J usage is TRBJ2-7; TRBD1 agrees at 7 bases. The V gene's germline CDR1 is MDHEN and CDR2 SYDVKM. The V segment lost 4 bases and the J segment 1 base; nucleotides outside the gene matches: 4. This CDR3 comprises 14 residues. The CDR3 region is CASSSPGQSYEQYF. Written as DNA, the CDR3 is TGTGCCAGCAGTTCACCGGGACAGTCCTACGAGCAGTACTTC.

This rearrangement joins TRBV28 to TRBJ2-5, with D possibly called TRBD1 or TRBD2 (5 bases each). Germline CDR1 MDHEN, CDR2 SYDVKM. The CDR3 consists of 14 residues. V lost 6 bases to trimming and J lost 4 bases, with 15 bases between them. The CDR3 region is CASRLNSGGETQYF. As DNA, the CDR3 is TGTGCCAGCAGGTTAAACTCTGGGGGAGAGACCCAGTACTTC.

This rearrangement joins TRBV2 to TRBJ2-7; 7 positions match TRBD1. CDR1 and CDR2 (germline): SNHLY, FYNNEI. V trimming: 7 bases; J trimming: 7 bases; junction bases outside the gene matches: 13. The CDR3 contains 14 residues. The CDR3 sequence is CASKKTGRAGEQYF. Here the CDR3 DNA reads TGTGCCAGCAAGAAGACAGGGCGGGCGGGTGAGCAGTACTTC.

The V and J genes are TRBV5-1 and TRBJ2-1; 16 bases are shared with TRBD2. Germline CDR1 reads SGHRS; CDR2 reads YFSETQ. Trimming at V came to 4 bases and at J to 2 bases, leaving 12 bases not matched to a gene. The CDR3 totals 20 residues. This CDR3 is CASSLSGTSGRAATYNEQFF. The CDR3 DNA reads as TGCGCCAGCAGCCTCTCCGGGACTAGCGGGAGGGCCGCTACCTACAATGAGCAGTTCTTC. Complete variable domain (other parts from reference TRBV5-1 and TRBJ2-1): KAGVTQTPRYLIKTRGQQVTLSCSPISGHRSVSWYQQTPGQGLQFLFEYFSETQRNKGNFPGRFSGRQFSNSRSEMNVSTLELGDSALYLCASSLSGTSGRAATYNEQFFGPGTRLTVL.

The chain uses TRBV7-8 and TRBJ2-3; 9 bases align to TRBD2. The germline V gene encodes CDR1 SGHVS and CDR2 FQNEAQ. This CDR3 region has 17 residues. V lost 4 bases to trimming and J lost 2 bases; unmatched junction nucleotides: 10. The CDR3 region has the DNA TGTGCCAGCAGCTCTGAATTTAGCGGGAGTATCACAGATACGCAGTATTTT. It codes for CASSSEFSGSITDTQYF.

The gene calls are TRBV5-1 and TRBJ1-1; 9 bases fit TRBD1. CDR3 length: 14 residues. V lost 5 bases and J lost 4; bases outside the gene matches: 6. CDR1 SGHRS and CDR2 YFSETQ come from the germline V gene. The CDR3 region is CASRPGQGRTEAFF. CDR3 coding DNA: TGCGCCAGCAGACCCGGACAGGGGCGCACTGAAGCTTTCTTT.

This rearrangement joins TRBV7-2 to TRBJ1-2; TRBD1 aligns across 10 bases. The CDR3 has 15 residues. Losses at the gene ends were 4 bases for V and 4 bases for J; bases not matched to a gene: 6. Germline CDR1 SGHTA, CDR2 FQGNSA. CDR3 in amino acids: CASSSPDRGFYGYTF. Here the CDR3 DNA reads TGTGCCAGCAGCTCCCCGGACAGGGGGTTCTATGGCTACACCTTC.

The J gene is TRBJ2-3, the V gene TRBV5-4; TRBD2 matches 9 bases. This CDR3 has 14 residues. The V and J ends lost 9 bases and 1 base, in that order; junction bases with no gene match: 6. Germline V gene lookup returns CDR1 SGHNT and CDR2 YYREEE (reference sequence). This CDR3 reads CATAGGVRTDTQYF. CDR3 sequence (DNA): TGTGCCACGGCGGGAGGGGTGCGCACAGATACGCAGTATTTT.

In this sample, this clone turned up a few times. This chain joins TRBV28 and TRBJ1-1; D remains unclear. With 7 bases removed from V and 3 bases from J, the gap between germline ends came to 6 bases. The CDR3 has 11 residues. Germline loops: CDR1 MDHEN, CDR2 SYDVKM. The CDR3 DNA follows: TGTGCCAGCAAGAGCTACACTGAAGCTTTCTTT. Amino acid sequence: CASKSYTEAFF.

The chain links TRBV5-6 to TRBJ2-3, with TRBD2 matching 8 bases. The germline CDR1 and CDR2 sequences are SGHDT and YYEEEE. The CDR3 is 14 amino acids. J lost 8 bases, V lost 4 bases, and 9 bases had no gene match. The CDR3 sequence: CASSIGTRGGTQYF. CDR3 DNA sequence: TGTGCCAGCAGCATCGGGACTAGAGGGGGTACGCAGTATTTT.

The chain couples TRBV18 to TRBJ1-1; no clear D gene. The V and J ends lost 3 bases and 1 base respectively, with 3 bases between them. The CDR3 totals 12 residues. Per the germline V gene, CDR1 is KGHSH and CDR2 is LQKENI. The CDR3 DNA follows: TGTGCCAGCTCACCTGGGAACACTGAAGCTTTCTTT. Amino acid sequence: CASSPGNTEAFF. The full variable domain, its missing parts supplied by reference TRBV18 and TRBJ1-1, is NAGVMQNPRHLVRRRGQEARLRCSPMKGHSHVYWYRQLPEEGLKFMVYLQKENIIDESGMPKERFSAEFPKEGPSILRIQQVVRGDSAAYFCASSPGNTEAFFGQGTRLTVV.

This clone occurred a few times. V and J are TRBV19 and TRBJ2-6, with 7 nucleotides matching TRBD1. The germline gives CDR1 LNHDA, CDR2 SQIVND (reference sequence). The V and J ends lost 8 bases and 0 bases, in that order; junction bases with no gene match: 7. The CDR3 has 16 residues. This chain's CDR3 is CASSTGTVSGANVLTF. The DNA for the CDR3 is TGTGCCAGTTCCACCGGGACAGTCTCTGGGGCCAACGTCCTGACTTTC.

The chain uses TRBV11-2 and TRBJ2-2, with a possible D match to TRBD1 (6 bases). V lost 3 bases and J lost 5, with 16 bases in between. CDR1 SGHAT and CDR2 FQNNGV come from the germline V gene. This CDR3 is 16 amino acids long. CDR3 in DNA: TGTGCCAGCAGCTTGCATACAGGGACGTCGACCGGGGAGCTGTTTTTT. It yields the protein CASSLHTGTSTGELFF.

The chain uses TRBV5-4 and TRBJ1-3; TRBD1 matches at 10 bases. CDR3 size: 16 residues. Germline CDR1 is SGHNT and CDR2 is YYREEE (reference sequence). The J segment lost 0 bases and the V segment lost 0 bases, leaving 0 bases of the junction unmatched. The CDR3 DNA follows: TGTGCCAGCAGCTTGGGGACAGGGGGCTCTGGAAACACCATATATTTT. It specifies CASSLGTGGSGNTIYF.